The clone carrying this T cell receptor beta chain has a count of ten or more. Its target is not known. The sample holds other DNA sequences that translate to the same CDR3. These data originate in a study of metastatic and nonmetastatic thyroid tumors. Across the whole study: The authors compared repertoires across blood and tumor or nodule tissue from malignant and benign thyroid patients.

V was pared by 2 bases and J by 0 bases, with 5 bases between. This CDR3 spans 15 amino acids. CDR1 MNHNS and CDR2 SASEGT come from the germline V gene. Per the original data handling: Variation in CDR3 across clinicopathological groups served as the basis for constructing a distant-metastasis classifier in papillary thyroid cancer. TCRdb ran MiXCR on the PCR reads. The V and J calls were determined by TCRdb, not by the authors. The sample contains fewer than 45,000 clones, around 20% of which appear only once. Study-wide results and limits: Malignant tumors reportedly showed significantly higher TCR beta diversity than benign nodules in both blood and tumor.

Thyroid surgery was preceded by no treatment in any patient. The sequence was obtained from a female donor with papillary thyroid cancer or a benign thyroid nodule (not recorded which). Some clones in this sample may be carry-over from other donors' samples. The J gene is TRBJ2-6, the V gene TRBV6-1; D gene unclear. Sequenced input: blood. The DNA for the CDR3 is TGTGCCAGCAGTGAAAGTGGCTCTGGGGCCAACGTCCTGACTTTC. It yields the protein CASSESGSGANVLTF.